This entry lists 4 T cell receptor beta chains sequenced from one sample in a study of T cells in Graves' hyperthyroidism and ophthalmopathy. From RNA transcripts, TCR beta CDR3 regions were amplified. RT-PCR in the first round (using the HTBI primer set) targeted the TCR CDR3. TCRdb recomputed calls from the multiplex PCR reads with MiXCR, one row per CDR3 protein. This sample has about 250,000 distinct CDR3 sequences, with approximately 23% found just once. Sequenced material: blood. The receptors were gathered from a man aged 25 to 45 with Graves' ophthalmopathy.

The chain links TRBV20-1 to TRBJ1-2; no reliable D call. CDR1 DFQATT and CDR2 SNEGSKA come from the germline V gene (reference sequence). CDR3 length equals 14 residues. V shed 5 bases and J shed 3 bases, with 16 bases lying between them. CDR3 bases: TGCAGTGCTGGCCCCGGGCGGGCGGACTATGGCTACACCTTC. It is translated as CSAGPGRADYGYTF.

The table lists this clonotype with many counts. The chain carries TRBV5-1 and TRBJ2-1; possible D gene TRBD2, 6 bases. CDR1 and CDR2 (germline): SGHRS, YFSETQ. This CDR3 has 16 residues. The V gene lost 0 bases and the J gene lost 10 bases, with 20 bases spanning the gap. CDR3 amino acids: CASSLDGSREFSEQFF. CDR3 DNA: TGCGCCAGCAGCTTGGATGGGTCCCGGGAGTTTAGCGAGCAGTTCTTC.

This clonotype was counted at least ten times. The CDR3 loop is CASSLAGGSFYEQYF. Here the CDR3 DNA reads TGTGCCAGCAGCTTAGCCGGGGGCAGCTTCTACGAGCAGTACTTC. This chain uses TRBV11-2 with TRBJ2-7, with D tentatively TRBD1 or TRBD2 (6 bases each). The CDR3 is made up of 15 amino acids. Germline CDR1 and CDR2: SGHAT and FQNNGV. V lost 1 base and J 3 bases, leaving 13 bases between the germline ends. Looking up the rest from reference TRBV11-2 and TRBJ2-7 gives the full variable domain: EAGVAQSPRYKIIEKRQSVAFWCNPISGHATLYWYQQILGQGPKLLIQFQNNGVVDDSQLPKDRFSAERLKGVDSTLKIQPAKLEDSAVYLCASSLAGGSFYEQYFGPGTRLTVT.

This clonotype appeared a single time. CDR3 residues: CSVEFTGNTGELFF. CDR3 in DNA: TGCAGCGTTGAATTTACAGGGAACACCGGGGAGCTGTTTTTT. The gene calls are TRBV29-1 and TRBJ2-2; TRBD1 is a possible D gene (5 bases). V was shortened by 2 bases and J by 1 base, with 8 bases between the two germline ends. CDR3 size: 14 residues. Germline CDR1 and CDR2: SQVTM and ANQGSEA.